This T cell receptor (beta chain) was profiled in a study of vaccination effects on CD4 cells after COVID-19. Overall study: Everyone in the study got two shots of either the BNT162b2 or mRNA-1273 vaccine. Notes on the study in general: Cross-reactivity with common cold coronaviruses was shown by only 1 of 255 vaccine-induced clones in healthy vaccinees. Few convalescent patients, and no early post-infection timepoints, were available to the study.

Antigen-specific CD4+ T cells were expanded (with viral peptide pools) by the ViraFEST assay ahead of sequencing. On day 10 of culture, CD4+ T cells were separated out. Vaccinated recipients, who were negative for nucleocapsid antibodies, had no history of SARS-CoV-2 infection. It was on days 3 and 7 that half the medium was replaced with IL-2 medium. On this clone: Its antigen is still unknown.

The germline gives CDR1 SGHTA, CDR2 FQGNSA. V gave up 5 bases and J gave up 2 bases, with 12 bases separating them. CDR3 length: 15 amino acids. TCRdb's copy holds only in-frame clones and misses some; the assay was immunoSEQ multiplex PCR. The sample carries roughly 20,000 clones, over 60% recorded once. This chain links TRBV7-2 with TRBJ2-2; D possibly matches TRBD1 or TRBD2 (5 bases each). This TCR derives from a human donor who received a COVID-19 vaccine. The input for sequencing was CD4+ T cells from PBMCs cultured with HCoV-NL63 spike peptides, taken before COVID-19 vaccination. Here the CDR3 reads CASSPRDPNTGELFF. The DNA of the CDR3 is TGTGCCAGCAGCCCCCGGGACCCTAACACCGGGGAGCTGTTTTTT.